The 30 T cell receptor beta chains given below trace back to one sample, sequenced in a study of T cells in Graves' hyperthyroidism and ophthalmopathy. Amplification targeted TCR beta CDR3 regions from RNA transcripts. Researchers ran a first-round RT-PCR on the TCR CDR3 using the HTBI primer set. TCRdb redid the calling of the multiplex PCR reads with MiXCR, one entry per CDR3 protein. This sample has about 700,000 distinct CDR3 sequences, with around 15% found just once. The sample was blood. The receptors derive from a woman under 30 with Graves' hyperthyroidism.

DNA for the CDR3: TGTGCCAGCAGTGAGCAGATACCCTACGAGCAGTACTTC. Protein: CASSEQIPYEQYF. The V gene is TRBV2, the J gene TRBJ2-7; D is undetermined. Trimming cost V 3 bases and J 2 bases, with 8 bases left between them. Germline V lookup: CDR1 SNHLY, CDR2 FYNNEI. The CDR3 is 13 amino acids. Supplemented by reference TRBV2 and TRBJ2-7, the full variable domain reads EPEVTQTPSHQVTQMGQEVILRCVPISNHLYFYWYRQILGQKVEFLVSFYNNEISEKSEIFDDQFSVERPDGSNFTLKIRSTKLEDSAMYFCASSEQIPYEQYFGPGTRLTVT.

This clonotype was observed many times. The genes are TRBV2 and TRBJ1-6; D unclear. Germline-derived CDR1 and CDR2 are SNHLY and FYNNEI. Trimming cost V 6 bases and J 7 bases, with 16 bases left between them. CDR3 length: 15 residues. The CDR3 region is CASRPLGFQNSPLHF. The CDR3 DNA follows: TGTGCCAGCAGGCCCCTGGGATTTCAAAATTCACCCCTCCACTTT.

This clonotype was counted ten times or more. The chain uses TRBV7-9 and TRBJ1-1; no definite D call. Germline CDR1 is SEHNR and CDR2 is FQNEAQ (reference sequence). V dropped 7 bases and J dropped 3 bases, with 12 bases sitting between them. The CDR3 extends over 13 amino acids. The CDR3 DNA is TGTGCCAGCAATTCCAGGTGGGACACTGAAGCTTTCTTT. Translating it yields CASNSRWDTEAFF.

The sample holds many counts of this clonotype. The chain uses TRBV20-1 and TRBJ2-7; 8 positions match TRBD2. Germline-derived CDR1 and CDR2 are DFQATT and SNEGSKA (reference sequence). This CDR3 comprises 16 residues. The junction had 15 bases not matched to a gene; V was cut back by 2 bases and J by 6 bases. CDR3: CSARPPTSAWGGEQYF. The CDR3 region has the DNA TGCAGTGCTAGACCCCCGACTAGCGCCTGGGGCGGCGAGCAGTACTTC.

This clonotype has a count of ten or more. This chain links TRBV28 with TRBJ1-2; D call uncertain. This CDR3 comprises 17 residues. Germline CDR1 is MDHEN and CDR2 is SYDVKM. V lost 3 bases and J 3 bases, leaving 20 bases between the germline ends. CDR3 sequence: CASSFPEGHPLDYGYTF. The CDR3 bases are TGTGCCAGCAGTTTTCCGGAGGGTCACCCCCTGGACTATGGCTACACCTTC.

CDR3 sequence reads: CASWKSGANVLTF. CDR3 nucleotides: TGTGCCAGCTGGAAGTCTGGGGCCAACGTCCTGACTTTC. This rearrangement joins TRBV6-1 to TRBJ2-6; no reliable D call. V lost 8 bases and J lost 1, with 6 bases in between. This CDR3 is built from 13 residues. Germline V gene sequence: CDR1 MNHNS, CDR2 SASEGT.

This clonotype was seen many times. The chain employs TRBV28 and TRBJ2-4, with D hard to call. Deletions cut 7 bases from V and 8 bases from J, with 18 bases between. This CDR3 contains 14 residues. Germline assignment: CDR1 MDHEN and CDR2 SYDVKM. CDR3 region: CASTTFPKSDIQYF. CDR3 nucleotide sequence: TGTGCCAGCACCACTTTCCCCAAGTCGGACATTCAGTACTTC.

This clonotype was found a few times. The chain uses TRBV20-1 and TRBJ2-1; a weak D match, TRBD2 (8 bases). V lost 5 bases and J lost 0, with 14 bases in between. This CDR3 has 15 amino acids. CDR1 and CDR2 from the germline V gene are DFQATT and SNEGSKA (reference sequence). The CDR3 coding sequence is TGCAGTGCTGATAGCGGGGACAGCTCCTACAATGAGCAGTTCTTC. Its protein product is CSADSGDSSYNEQFF.

This clonotype was counted many times. The rearrangement uses TRBV12-3 or TRBV12-4 and TRBJ1-5; TRBD1 might be the D (5 bases). V was trimmed by 7 bases and J by 6 bases, leaving 19 bases between them. CDR3 length equals 15 residues. CDR3 coding DNA: TGTGCCAGCATGGAGGCAGGGTCCCTAGGTCAGCCCCAGCATTTT. Translated, it gives CASMEAGSLGQPQHF.

The CDR3 DNA sequence: TGTGCCAGCAGCTTGGAGCCGGGACAGGGAAACTATGGCTACACCTTC. Its translation: CASSLEPGQGNYGYTF. The chain is built from TRBV5-5 and TRBJ1-2, with 9 bases matching TRBD1. The germline V gene has CDR1 SGHKS and CDR2 YYEKEE (reference sequence). After removal of 0 bases from V and 2 bases from J, the junction contained 5 bases not matched to a gene. The CDR3 covers 16 residues.

This chain connects TRBV6-5 to TRBJ2-1; unclear D gene. The CDR3 has 13 amino acids. Germline CDR1 is MNHEY and CDR2 is SVGAGI. Trimming cost V 0 bases and J 9 bases, with 9 bases left between them. CDR3 region: CASSYSETGEQFF. In DNA form, the CDR3 reads TGTGCCAGCAGTTACTCGGAGACTGGTGAGCAGTTCTTC.

This clonotype was counted at least ten times. CDR3 region: CSAIPQGAAYEQYF. CDR3 DNA sequence: TGCAGTGCCATCCCCCAGGGGGCGGCCTACGAGCAGTACTTC. V usage is TRBV20-1 and J usage is TRBJ2-7, with 8 bases that match TRBD1. The CDR3 loop spans 14 amino acids. Germline V gene data show CDR1 as DFQATT and CDR2 as SNEGSKA (reference sequence). Trimming cost V 6 bases and J 2 bases; bases outside gene matches: 9.

This clonotype was observed at least ten times. The rearrangement links TRBV20-1 to TRBJ1-2; D is unclear. V was clipped by 3 bases and J by 1 base, with 12 bases between them. The CDR3 consists of 14 residues. Per the germline V gene, CDR1 is DFQATT and CDR2 is SNEGSKA (reference sequence). CDR3 in amino acids: CSASYQDFNYGYTF. In nucleotides, the CDR3 is TGCAGTGCTAGTTACCAGGATTTTAACTATGGCTACACCTTC.

The chain has TRBV20-1 and TRBJ2-5; 7 bases fit TRBD2. This CDR3 contains 13 residues. Germline V gene data show CDR1 as DFQATT and CDR2 as SNEGSKA (reference sequence). V dropped 6 bases and J dropped 9; count of bases not matched to a gene: 13. The CDR3 nucleotides read TGCAGTGCCCCCGGGACTACCCAAGGGGCCCAGTACTTC. Its translation is CSAPGTTQGAQYF.

Details on this clonotype: A read error is possible here, since a much larger clone lies one base away. The chain carries TRBV30 and TRBJ2-3; 7 positions match TRBD1. CDR3 size: 14 residues. Looked up from germline, CDR1 is GTSNPN and CDR2 is SVGIG (reference sequence). The CDR3 here is CATDRMSSTDTQCF. In DNA, the CDR3 is TGTGCTACGGACAGGATGAGTAGCACAGATACGCAGTGTTTT.

This clonotype was recorded at least ten times. The chain recombines TRBV28 with TRBJ2-3; 7 bases map to TRBD2. After removal of 6 bases from V and 2 bases from J, the junction contained 5 bases not matched to a gene. CDR1 is MDHEN, CDR2 SYDVKM, per germline. CDR3 length: 14 amino acids. CDR3 region: CASSEGGATDTQYF. The CDR3 DNA follows: TGTGCCAGCAGCGAGGGAGGGGCCACAGATACGCAGTATTTT.

This clonotype came up many times. This chain links TRBV28 with TRBJ2-3; a possible D gene is TRBD2 (5 bases). CDR3 length: 14 residues. Between the trimmed V and J ends, which lost 6 bases and 3 bases, there was a span of 13 bases. Looked up from germline, CDR1 is MDHEN and CDR2 is SYDVKM. For the CDR3, the DNA is TGTGCCAGCAGCCTTCTGCGGAGGACAGATACGCAGTATTTT. It yields the protein CASSLLRRTDTQYF.

This chain uses TRBV7-9 with TRBJ2-1, with no clear D. The CDR3 spans 12 residues. Germline V CDR1 and CDR2: SEHNR, FQNEAQ (reference sequence). Trimming shortened V by 3 bases and J by 10 bases, and 10 bases separated the two germline ends. Here the CDR3 reads CASSLDPTEQFF. The CDR3 DNA reads as TGTGCCAGCAGCTTGGACCCGACGGAGCAGTTCTTC.

Here the CDR3 reads CASSDPSGSVWADTQYF. CDR3 sequence (DNA): TGTGCCAGCAGTGATCCTAGCGGGAGTGTATGGGCAGATACGCAGTATTTT. V usage is TRBV13 and J usage is TRBJ2-3, with TRBD2 matching over 10 bases. Germline V CDR1 and CDR2: PRHDT, FYEKMQ (reference sequence). The CDR3 consists of 17 residues. Trimming removed 6 bases from V and 4 bases from J; junction bases left unmatched: 13.

V gene TRBV7-9 combines with J gene TRBJ2-7, with TRBD2 matching 13 bases. V shed 5 bases, J shed 3 bases, and the junction held 16 bases outside the gene matches. The CDR3 loop spans 19 amino acids. Per the germline V gene, CDR1 is SEHNR and CDR2 is FQNEAQ (reference sequence). CDR3 sequence reads: CASSAPITSGREGHYEQYF. CDR3 nucleotide sequence: TGTGCCAGCAGCGCCCCCATTACTAGCGGGAGGGAAGGCCACTACGAGCAGTACTTC.

The sample holds many counts of this clonotype. The chain recombines TRBV6-2 or TRBV6-3 with TRBJ2-7; 7 positions match TRBD1. V dropped 8 bases and J dropped 4; count of bases not matched to a gene: 14. This CDR3 region has 15 residues. Germline CDR1 is MNHEY and CDR2 is SVGEGT. This CDR3 is CASESNRDRAYEQYF. The CDR3, as DNA: TGTGCCAGCGAATCGAACCGGGACAGAGCATACGAGCAGTACTTC.

This clonotype was counted at least ten times. The chain joins TRBV3-1 to TRBJ2-3, with 14 bases identical to TRBD2. The CDR3 extends over 16 amino acids. Unmatched junction bases numbered 6, after V lost 2 bases and J lost 8 bases. CDR1 and CDR2 (germline): LGHDT, YNNKEL (reference sequence). CDR3 sequence (DNA): TGTGCCAGCAGCCAACGTGGGACTAGCGGGAGAGCTACGCAGTATTTT. Translated, it gives CASSQRGTSGRATQYF.

The V gene is TRBV11-1, the J gene TRBJ2-1; 7 positions match TRBD2. Germline V gene lookup returns CDR1 SGHAT and CDR2 FQDESV (reference sequence). The CDR3 runs to 16 residues. With 5 bases clipped from V and 10 bases from J, the junction kept 17 bases outside the gene matches. CDR3: CASSLHGLVFSGEQFF. The DNA for the CDR3 is TGTGCCAGCAGCCTTCATGGACTAGTATTTTCAGGAGAGCAGTTCTTC.

The chain is built from TRBV29-1 and TRBJ2-7, with D perhaps assigned TRBD1 or TRBD2 (6 bases each). Germline lookup yields CDR1 SQVTM and CDR2 ANQGSEA. Trimming took off 7 bases at V and 0 bases at J, with 13 bases between the two ends. This CDR3 has 13 residues. The CDR3 DNA reads TGCAGCGCGACAGGCGGGAACTCCTACGAGCAGTACTTC. It yields the protein CSATGGNSYEQYF.

This clonotype is a singleton in its sample. The chain combines TRBV7-8 with TRBJ1-6; the D gene is possibly TRBD1 (5 bases). The germline V gene encodes CDR1 SGHVS and CDR2 FQNEAQ. The CDR3 sequence is 12 residues long. V was pared by 5 bases and J by 13 bases, with 12 bases between. Here the CDR3 reads CASSPDRQPLHF. For the CDR3, the DNA is TGTGCCAGCAGCCCCGACCGACAGCCCCTCCACTTT.

In this sample, this clonotype turned up many times. This chain connects TRBV7-2 to TRBJ2-7, with D unclear. In germline, CDR1 is SGHTA, CDR2 FQGNSA. The CDR3 is made up of 13 amino acids. V was shortened by 4 bases and J by 6 bases, with 13 bases between the two germline ends. The CDR3 bases are TGTGCCAGCAGCTACACTAAAGGATTCGAGCAGTACTTC. It codes for CASSYTKGFEQYF.

This clonotype was counted only a few times. The chain employs TRBV19 and TRBJ2-1; 7 positions agree with TRBD1. Germline values: CDR1 LNHDA, CDR2 SQIVND (reference sequence). The CDR3 extends over 15 amino acids. V trimming: 5 bases; J trimming: 3 bases; junction bases outside the gene matches: 7. The chain's CDR3 is CASSPSQGDYNEQFF. CDR3 bases: TGTGCCAGTAGTCCCTCGCAGGGGGACTACAATGAGCAGTTCTTC.

This clonotype appeared many times. The chain combines TRBV10-3 with TRBJ2-1; D uncertain. The CDR3 has 13 residues. V lost 0 bases to trimming and J lost 10 bases, with 10 bases between them. Germline V gene lookup returns CDR1 ENHRY and CDR2 SYGVKD. The CDR3: CAISESGNLEQFF. CDR3 nucleotides: TGTGCCATCAGTGAGTCGGGCAATTTGGAGCAGTTCTTC.

This clonotype showed up many times. The chain uses TRBV24-1 and TRBJ2-7, with D perhaps given as TRBD1 or TRBD2 (5 bases each). Looked up from germline, CDR1 is KGHDR and CDR2 is SFDVKD. The V gene lost 3 bases and the J gene lost 2 bases, with 16 bases spanning the gap. This CDR3 spans 16 amino acids. CDR3 protein: CATSDTGAGLPYEQYF. DNA of the CDR3: TGTGCCACCAGTGATACCGGGGCAGGCCTACCCTACGAGCAGTACTTC.

At least ten counts were recorded for this clonotype. The J gene is TRBJ1-4, the V gene TRBV11-2, with 7 bases fitting TRBD1. V shed 4 bases and J 5 bases; nucleotides not matched to a gene: 7. Germline CDR1 reads SGHAT; CDR2 reads FQNNGV. The CDR3 runs 15 residues. CDR3 nucleotide sequence: TGTGCCAGCAGCTCCAGGGGACAGAGAAATGAAAAACTGTTTTTT. It is translated as CASSSRGQRNEKLFF. Based on the CDR3 plus reference TRBV11-2 and TRBJ1-4, the full variable domain is EAGVAQSPRYKIIEKRQSVAFWCNPISGHATLYWYQQILGQGPKLLIQFQNNGVVDDSQLPKDRFSAERLKGVDSTLKIQPAKLEDSAVYLCASSSRGQRNEKLFFGSGTQLSVL.